The next 30 T cell receptor beta chains were all read from a single sample in a study of T cell responses to AZD1222 COVID-19 vaccine. Assay: immunoSEQ multiplex PCR; the TCRdb copy retains only in-frame clones and omits some. This table has 90,000 to 110,000 clones, roughly 91% appearing once. The sequenced sample was peripheral blood, obtained on day 0 of AZD1222 vaccination. The source of these receptors is an adult in good health.

CDR3 sequence (DNA): TGCGCCAGCAGCTTAACCGGACTCTACTCCGAGCAGTACTTC. It translates to CASSLTGLYSEQYF. This chain joins TRBV5-1 and TRBJ2-7, with D tentatively TRBD2 (5 bases). This CDR3 spans 14 amino acids. Trimming cost V 2 bases and J 6 bases, with 15 bases left between them. Germline V gene data show CDR1 as SGHRS and CDR2 as YFSETQ.

The V and J genes are TRBV7-8 and TRBJ1-6, with 10 bases that match TRBD1. Unmatched junction bases numbered 9, after V lost 3 bases and J lost 10 bases. CDR3 length: 16 residues. CDR1 SGHVS and CDR2 FQNEAQ come from the germline V gene. The CDR3 is CASSFNGDRGASPLHF. The CDR3 coding sequence is TGTGCCAGCAGCTTCAACGGGGACAGGGGCGCCTCACCCCTCCACTTT. The whole variable domain, remainder taken from reference TRBV7-8 and TRBJ1-6, is GAGVSQSPRYKVAKRGQDVALRCDPISGHVSLFWYQQALGQGPEFLTYFQNEAQLDKSGLPSDRFFAERPEGSVSTLKIQRTQQEDSAVYLCASSFNGDRGASPLHFGNGTRLTVT.

The DNA for the CDR3 is TGTGCCAGCAGCCCCCGTTGGATCCTCACAGATACGCAGTATTTT. Translating it yields CASSPRWILTDTQYF. The chain links TRBV14 to TRBJ2-3, with D hard to call. Trimming took 4 bases from V and 2 from J, leaving 13 bases between them. This CDR3 is 15 amino acids long. CDR1 SGHDN and CDR2 FVKESK come from the germline V gene.

CDR3 sequence: CASSLLGNSPLHF. The CDR3 DNA is TGTGCCAGCAGCTTACTAGGGAATTCACCCCTCCACTTT. V gene TRBV7-2 combines with J gene TRBJ1-6; D is unresolved. The V gene's germline CDR1 is SGHTA and CDR2 FQGNSA. CDR3 length: 13 amino acids. Trimming removed 2 bases from V and 7 bases from J, with 6 bases in between.

The J gene is TRBJ2-7, the V gene TRBV28, with 9 bases matching TRBD1. The CDR3 is 16 residues long. Per germline, CDR1 MDHEN and CDR2 SYDVKM. With V trimmed by 1 base and J by 6 bases, 10 bases remained unmatched. The CDR3 nucleotides are TGTGCCAGCAGTTTATTCCCGTCCGGGACAGGGTCCGAGCAGTACTTC. This sequence encodes CASSLFPSGTGSEQYF.

The chain recombines TRBV12-3 or TRBV12-4 with TRBJ1-1; D ambiguous. V lost 3 bases and J 10 bases, leaving 15 bases between the germline ends. The CDR3 is made up of 13 amino acids. The CDR3 reads CASSFGSAKGAFF. DNA for the CDR3: TGTGCCAGCAGTTTCGGTTCTGCAAAAGGAGCTTTCTTT.

The V and J genes are TRBV5-1 and TRBJ2-7; 9 nucleotides agree with TRBD2. The CDR3 is 15 residues long. The germline CDR1 and CDR2 sequences are SGHRS and YFSETQ. The J segment lost 3 bases and the V segment lost 5 bases, leaving 9 bases of the junction unmatched. CDR3 DNA: TGCGCCAGCAGTCCGGCGGGAGGGAACCTCTACGAGCAGTACTTC. It translates to CASSPAGGNLYEQYF.

The chain joins TRBV29-1 to TRBJ2-2; D possibly matches TRBD1 or TRBD2 (6 bases each). The CDR3 has 15 amino acids. Germline V gene sequence: CDR1 SQVTM, CDR2 ANQGSEA. Trimming took off 3 bases at V and 7 bases at J, with 18 bases between the two ends. This chain's CDR3 is CSVDPDSEGGGELFF. In DNA, the CDR3 is TGCAGCGTTGACCCGGACAGCGAGGGGGGCGGGGAGCTGTTTTTT.

The CDR3 nucleotides read TGTGCCAGCAGTTACCCCAATGAGCAGTTCTTC. Encoded protein: CASSYPNEQFF. The V call is TRBV12-3 or TRBV12-4, the J call TRBJ2-1; D not resolved. There are 11 residues in the CDR3. Trimming pared 4 bases from V and 6 bases from J, leaving 4 bases between.

The V and J genes are TRBV15 and TRBJ2-2; D is unresolved. V gave up 0 bases and J gave up 5 bases, with 4 bases separating them. Germline CDR1 LNHNV, CDR2 YYDKDF (reference sequence). The CDR3 has 13 amino acids. The CDR3 DNA sequence: TGTGCCACCAGCAGAGATTGGACCGGGGAGCTGTTTTTT. Translating gives CATSRDWTGELFF. Using reference TRBV15 and TRBJ2-2 for the parts outside the CDR3, the full variable domain is DAMVIQNPRYQVTQFGKPVTLSCSQTLNHNVMYWYQQKSSQAPKLLFHYYDKDFNNEADTPDNFQSRRPNTSFCFLDIRSPGLGDTAMYLCATSRDWTGELFFGEGSRLTVL.

V gene TRBV30 combines with J gene TRBJ2-1; 8 bases map to TRBD1. The CDR3 contains 15 residues. CDR1 GTSNPN and CDR2 SVGIG come from the germline V gene (reference sequence). V trimming: 2 bases; J trimming: 5 bases; junction bases outside the gene matches: 8. The CDR3 protein is CAWSLTGALNNEQFF. The DNA of the CDR3 is TGTGCCTGGAGTCTGACAGGGGCTCTTAACAATGAGCAGTTCTTC.

The V gene is TRBV28, the J gene TRBJ2-3; no reliable D call. The CDR3 has 11 amino acids. The V end lost 6 bases, the J end lost 5 bases, and 6 bases lay between the germline ends. CDR1 and CDR2 (germline): MDHEN, SYDVKM. DNA for the CDR3: TGTGCCAGCAGAGGCCAAGATACGCAGTATTTT. Translating gives CASRGQDTQYF.

The chain carries TRBV27 and TRBJ1-6; D remains unclear. Per germline, CDR1 MNHEY and CDR2 SMNVEV (reference sequence). CDR3 length: 13 residues. With 5 bases removed from V and 8 bases from J, the gap between germline ends came to 10 bases. The CDR3 reads CASSLQWDSPLHF. CDR3 sequence (DNA): TGTGCCAGCAGTCTACAATGGGATTCACCCCTCCACTTT.

The chain is built from TRBV5-8 and TRBJ2-3; 15 bases match TRBD2. J gave up 3 bases and V 4 bases, and 6 bases lay outside the gene matches. Germline V gives CDR1 SGHTS, CDR2 YDEGEE. The CDR3 runs 17 residues. Here the CDR3 reads CASSAGLAGGVTDTQYF. The CDR3, as DNA: TGTGCCAGCAGCGCTGGACTAGCGGGAGGGGTGACAGATACGCAGTATTTT.

J is TRBJ2-4 and V is TRBV19; 7 bases agree with TRBD2. There are 15 residues in the CDR3. Per the germline V gene, CDR1 is LNHDA and CDR2 is SQIVND (reference sequence). Germline trimming cut 1 base from V and 4 bases from J; bases unmatched to any gene: 4. The CDR3 DNA sequence: TGTGCCAGTAGTATAGTCGGGGGGAGTAAAAACATTCAGTACTTC. Protein: CASSIVGGSKNIQYF.

The chain employs TRBV5-1 and TRBJ2-1; 11 bases agree with TRBD2. The V gene end was trimmed by 4 bases and the J gene end by 9 bases; junction bases not matched to a gene: 9. The CDR3 sequence is 15 residues long. The germline gives CDR1 SGHRS, CDR2 YFSETQ. The CDR3 bases are TGCGCCAGCAGCCCTCAGGGACTAGCGGAGGGTGAGCAGTTCTTC. It specifies CASSPQGLAEGEQFF. Together with reference TRBV5-1 and TRBJ2-1, the CDR3 gives the full variable domain: KAGVTQTPRYLIKTRGQQVTLSCSPISGHRSVSWYQQTPGQGLQFLFEYFSETQRNKGNFPGRFSGRQFSNSRSEMNVSTLELGDSALYLCASSPQGLAEGEQFFGPGTRLTVL.

V gene TRBV7-3 combines with J gene TRBJ2-3, with 14 nucleotides matching TRBD2. Trimming took 6 bases from V and 3 from J; bases not matched to a gene: 5. The CDR3 has 16 residues. CDR1 is SGHTA and CDR2 is FQGTGA in the germline V gene. The CDR3 sequence is CASSPTSGRGTDTQYF. CDR3 bases: TGTGCCAGCAGTCCGACTAGCGGGAGGGGGACAGATACGCAGTATTTT. The full variable domain, its missing parts supplied by reference TRBV7-3 and TRBJ2-3, is GAGVSQTPSNKVTEKGKYVELRCDPISGHTALYWYRQSLGQGPEFLIYFQGTGAADDSGLPNDRFFAVRPEGSVSTLKIQRTERGDSAVYLCASSPTSGRGTDTQYFGPGTRLTVL.

This rearrangement joins TRBV6-5 to TRBJ1-2; D is uncertain. The germline V gene encodes CDR1 MNHEY and CDR2 SVGAGI. Trimming cost V 6 bases and J 5 bases, with 19 bases left between them. The CDR3 spans 15 residues. The CDR3 DNA reads as TGTGCCAGCAGCCGAGGCAACCTCGACTCATATGGCTACACCTTC. Encoded protein: CASSRGNLDSYGYTF.

The rearrangement links TRBV5-1 to TRBJ1-1, with 10 bases identical to TRBD1. Germline-derived CDR1 and CDR2 are SGHRS and YFSETQ. The CDR3 totals 15 residues. Germline trimming cut 1 base from V and 3 bases from J; bases unmatched to any gene: 3. This CDR3 is CASSLSTGGDTEAFF. CDR3 bases: TGCGCCAGCAGCTTGTCGACAGGGGGCGACACTGAAGCTTTCTTT.

The rearrangement links TRBV7-9 to TRBJ1-4; D is ambiguous. The CDR3 spans 13 residues. Trimming cost V 5 bases and J 3 bases, with 7 bases left between them. Per germline, CDR1 SEHNR and CDR2 FQNEAQ (reference sequence). CDR3 sequence: CASSQPANEKLFF. The CDR3 coding sequence is TGTGCCAGCAGCCAGCCCGCTAATGAAAAACTGTTTTTT.

This clone has only one observation. CDR3: CASSPDRASGANVLTF. Here the CDR3 DNA reads TGTGCCAGCAGCCCCGACAGAGCCTCTGGGGCCAACGTCCTGACTTTC. The J gene is TRBJ2-6, the V gene TRBV3-1 (or the pseudogene TRBV3-2), with D possibly matching TRBD1 (5 bases). In germline, CDR1 is LGHDT, CDR2 YNNKEL (reference sequence). V lost 4 bases and J lost 0, with 10 bases in between. This CDR3 is 16 amino acids long.

The chain employs TRBV3-1 (or the pseudogene TRBV3-2) and TRBJ2-5; unclear D gene. Trimming took off 4 bases at V and 3 bases at J, with 12 bases between the two ends. The CDR3 is 14 residues long. The germline V gene has CDR1 LGHDT and CDR2 YNNKEL (reference sequence). DNA of the CDR3: TGTGCCAGCAGCCGAGTGAGCGTGAAAGAGACCCAGTACTTC. It encodes CASSRVSVKETQYF.

The V gene is TRBV30, the J gene TRBJ2-5, with D possibly being TRBD2 (5 bases). In germline, CDR1 is GTSNPN, CDR2 SVGIG (reference sequence). V was shortened by 0 bases and J by 7 bases, with 12 bases between the two germline ends. The CDR3 is made up of 13 amino acids. This CDR3 reads CAWSVGVLGTQYF. CDR3 bases: TGTGCCTGGAGTGTCGGGGTTCTCGGGACCCAGTACTTC.

This clone came up once. The chain links TRBV7-3 to TRBJ2-1, with a tentative D call TRBD1 (6 bases). The CDR3 is made up of 13 amino acids. V was trimmed by 0 bases and J by 7 bases, leaving 7 bases between them. The V gene's germline CDR1 is SGHTA and CDR2 FQGTGA. The CDR3 here is CASSLTGQNEQFF. For the CDR3, the DNA is TGTGCCAGCAGCTTAACGGGACAAAATGAGCAGTTCTTC.

Written as DNA, the CDR3 is TGTGCGGGGGGGAGCCTCGATCAGCCCCAGCATTTT. It yields the protein CAGGSLDQPQHF. The rearrangement links TRBV30 to TRBJ1-5; D is perhaps TRBD1 (5 bases). Germline V gives CDR1 GTSNPN, CDR2 SVGIG (reference sequence). The CDR3 extends over 12 amino acids.

The genes are TRBV19 and TRBJ2-7, with 15 bases that match TRBD2. This CDR3 is built from 16 residues. Germline V lookup: CDR1 LNHDA, CDR2 SQIVND (reference sequence). V was pared by 4 bases and J by 2 bases, with 3 bases of the junction left unmatched. The chain's CDR3 is CASSRGLAGGAYEQYF. CDR3 nucleotides: TGTGCCAGTAGTAGGGGACTAGCGGGAGGCGCCTACGAGCAGTACTTC.

This chain links TRBV5-8 with TRBJ1-2, with 10 bases lining up with TRBD1. The CDR3 is made up of 14 amino acids. Germline loops: CDR1 SGHTS, CDR2 YDEGEE. The junction had 2 bases not matched to a gene; V was cut back by 0 bases and J by 6 bases. This CDR3 reads CASSLGQGADGYTF. The CDR3, as DNA: TGTGCCAGCAGCTTGGGACAGGGGGCTGATGGCTACACCTTC.

This rearrangement joins TRBV28 to TRBJ2-7; 8 bases are a match to TRBD2. Looked up from germline, CDR1 is MDHEN and CDR2 is SYDVKM. V lost 5 bases, J lost 0 bases, and 9 bases stayed unmatched. The CDR3 has 16 amino acids. The CDR3 DNA reads TGTGCCAGCAGTATCCCACTAGCGGAGGGCTCCTACGAGCAGTACTTC. This encodes CASSIPLAEGSYEQYF.

The chain links TRBV12-5 to TRBJ2-1; 10 bases match TRBD2. Germline V gene sequence: CDR1 LGHNT, CDR2 FRNRAP. The CDR3 has 15 amino acids. J was trimmed by 3 bases and V by 1 base; bases with no gene match: 0. The CDR3 region is CASGLGLAGYNEQFF. The CDR3 DNA reads as TGTGCTAGTGGTTTGGGACTAGCGGGCTACAATGAGCAGTTCTTC.

V and J are TRBV9 and TRBJ1-5; a possible D gene is TRBD1 (6 bases). The CDR3 has 15 amino acids. V was cut by 0 bases and J by 4 bases, with 11 bases left in between. Looked up from germline, CDR1 is SGDLS and CDR2 is YYNGEE. The CDR3 region is CASSVGTAVNQPQHF. The DNA for the CDR3 is TGTGCCAGCAGCGTAGGGACAGCGGTTAATCAGCCCCAGCATTTT.